The 32 T cell receptor beta chains below come from one sample, sequenced in a study of CD8 T cells in ankylosing spondylitis. TCRdb passed the 5' RACE reads through MiXCR, listing each CDR3 protein once. Altogether approximately 40,000 distinct CDR3 sequences are present, over 5.5% being singletons, with the ten largest covering about 12%. Sequencing was carried out using blood, either unsorted or a sorted T cell fraction (not recorded which). The source is a male donor with ankylosing spondylitis or in good health (not recorded which).

This clonotype was seen repeatedly, ten times or more. The chain links TRBV4-1 to TRBJ1-4; a weak D match, TRBD1 (6 bases). Per germline, CDR1 MGHRA and CDR2 YSYEKL. Trimming removed 0 bases from V and 4 bases from J, with 9 bases in between. The CDR3 length is 15 residues. Here the CDR3 reads CASSQDGQLNEKLFF. The CDR3 coding sequence is TGCGCCAGCAGCCAAGATGGACAGCTTAATGAAAAACTGTTTTTT.

This clonotype was seen repeatedly, ten times or more. This chain connects TRBV6-5 to TRBJ1-5; a weak D match, TRBD1 (6 bases). CDR1 is MNHEY and CDR2 is SVGAGI in the germline V gene. V lost 2 bases and J 7 bases, leaving 24 bases between the germline ends. This CDR3 has 18 amino acids. The CDR3 region has the DNA TGTGCCAGCAGTTACCTTCTTCGGGTTTCACAGGGAGAGCAGCCCCAGCATTTT. Translating it yields CASSYLLRVSQGEQPQHF.

This clonotype was picked up many times. The chain employs TRBV5-1 and TRBJ2-7, with D possibly matching TRBD1 (5 bases). The CDR3 totals 18 residues. The V and J ends lost 0 bases and 3 bases respectively, with 22 bases between them. CDR1 is SGHRS, CDR2 YFSETQ, per germline. The CDR3 is CASSLASTAKASIYEQYF. CDR3 coding DNA: TGCGCCAGCAGCTTGGCCTCGACAGCCAAGGCCTCTATCTACGAGCAGTACTTC.

This clonotype was found a few times. The chain is built from TRBV7-3 and TRBJ2-1; D remains ambiguous. CDR1 is SGHTA and CDR2 is FQGTGA in the germline V gene. This CDR3 has 15 amino acids. Trimming cost V 0 bases and J 8 bases, with 14 bases left between them. CDR3 sequence (DNA): TGTGCCAGCAGCTTAACCCCCACTCGAAGGGATGAGCAGTTCTTC. This translates into CASSLTPTRRDEQFF.

This clonotype was detected ten times or more. The gene calls are TRBV7-9 and TRBJ2-5, with D maybe TRBD1 (6 bases). Germline values: CDR1 SEHNR, CDR2 FQNEAQ (reference sequence). The CDR3 is made up of 15 amino acids. The V gene lost 5 bases and the J gene lost 0 bases, with 13 bases spanning the gap. This chain's CDR3 is CASSPFGQNQETQYF. CDR3 sequence (DNA): TGTGCCAGCAGCCCCTTCGGACAGAACCAAGAGACCCAGTACTTC.

This clonotype is judged large. The V and J genes are TRBV2 and TRBJ2-1; 9 bases agree with TRBD1. The V segment lost 8 bases and the J segment 8 bases; nucleotides outside the gene matches: 4. Germline loops: CDR1 SNHLY, CDR2 FYNNEI. The CDR3 contains 12 residues. CDR3 residues: CASRDRDYEQFF. The CDR3 nucleotides are TGTGCCAGCCGGGACAGGGACTATGAGCAGTTCTTC.

This clonotype was seen many times. This chain uses TRBV7-2 with TRBJ1-6; 9 bases map to TRBD1. Germline V CDR1 and CDR2: SGHTA, FQGNSA. The CDR3 consists of 14 residues. With V trimmed by 3 bases and J by 10 bases, 4 bases remained unmatched. The chain's CDR3 is CASSFTGGRSPLHF. CDR3 nucleotide sequence: TGTGCCAGCAGCTTCACAGGGGGCAGGTCACCCCTCCACTTT.

This clonotype was observed at least ten times. The rearrangement joins TRBV30 to TRBJ1-2; D possibly corresponds to TRBD1 (5 bases). The CDR3 contains 15 residues. Germline values: CDR1 GTSNPN, CDR2 SVGIG (reference sequence). With 2 bases removed from V and 5 bases from J, the gap between germline ends came to 18 bases. This CDR3 reads CAWSRGAGLNYGYTF. The DNA for the CDR3 is TGTGCCTGGAGTAGGGGTGCAGGTCTCAATTATGGCTACACCTTC. Based on the CDR3 plus reference TRBV30 and TRBJ1-2, the full variable domain is SQTIHQWPATLVQPVGSPLSLECTVEGTSNPNLYWYRQAAGRGLQLLFYSVGIGQISSEVPQNLSASRPQDRQFILSSKKLLLSDSGFYLCAWSRGAGLNYGYTFGSGTRLTVV.

This clonotype was seen at least ten times. The chain is built from TRBV7-9 and TRBJ2-2, with D possibly matching TRBD1 (5 bases). The length of the CDR3 is 16 residues. Trimming cost V 3 bases and J 0 bases, with 11 bases left between them. Germline values: CDR1 SEHNR, CDR2 FQNEAQ (reference sequence). The chain's CDR3 is CASSFGRVANTGELFF. The CDR3 DNA reads as TGTGCCAGCAGCTTTGGCAGGGTCGCGAACACCGGGGAGCTGTTTTTT. Filled out from reference TRBV7-9 and TRBJ2-2, the complete variable domain reads DTGVSQNPRHKITKRGQNVTFRCDPISEHNRLYWYRQTLGQGPEFLTYFQNEAQLEKSRLLSDRFSAERPKGSFSTLEIQRTEQGDSAMYLCASSFGRVANTGELFFGEGSRLTVL.

This clonotype was recorded at least ten times. The chain links TRBV2 to TRBJ1-5; D call uncertain. Trimming shortened V by 2 bases and J by 4 bases, and 15 bases separated the two germline ends. The germline gives CDR1 SNHLY, CDR2 FYNNEI. The length of the CDR3 is 16 residues. Here the CDR3 DNA reads TGTGCCAGCAGTGAAAATGGTGGACTTCCTAATCAGCCCCAGCATTTT. This codes for CASSENGGLPNQPQHF. The entire variable domain, with the rest obtained from reference TRBV2 and TRBJ1-5, is as follows: EPEVTQTPSHQVTQMGQEVILRCVPISNHLYFYWYRQILGQKVEFLVSFYNNEISEKSEIFDDQFSVERPDGSNFTLKIRSTKLEDSAMYFCASSENGGLPNQPQHFGDGTRLSIL.

As concerns this clonotype: Its ends do not fully match the called genes, so a read error is possible. The chain combines TRBV7-9 with TRBJ2-1; D is perhaps TRBD1 (5 bases). The CDR3 is 9 amino acids. The germline V gene encodes CDR1 SEHNR and CDR2 FQNEAQ (reference sequence). Here the CDR3 reads CASSLARTW. The CDR3 DNA reads as TGTGCCAGCAGCTTAGCGAGGACATGG.

The table lists this clonotype with many counts. The rearrangement uses TRBV20-1 and TRBJ2-7; D perhaps matches TRBD2 (5 bases). Germline V gives CDR1 DFQATT, CDR2 SNEGSKA (reference sequence). V shed 3 bases and J shed 3 bases, with 12 bases lying between them. The CDR3 runs to 13 residues. Here the CDR3 reads CSASPGGGYEQYF. CDR3 nucleotides: TGCAGTGCTAGCCCCGGAGGTGGCTACGAGCAGTACTTC.

This clonotype occurred many times. This rearrangement joins TRBV5-1 to TRBJ1-1; D possibly corresponds to TRBD1 (5 bases). The CDR3 runs to 12 residues. Germline assignment: CDR1 SGHRS and CDR2 YFSETQ. The V and J ends lost 2 bases and 6 bases respectively, with 8 bases between them. The CDR3 nucleotides read TGCGCCAGCAGCTTCCAGGGCCCTGAAGCTTTCTTT. Amino acids: CASSFQGPEAFF.

This clonotype ranks as medium-sized. The chain recombines TRBV4-3 with TRBJ1-1; possible D gene TRBD1, 5 bases. The CDR3 has 17 residues. The germline V gene encodes CDR1 LGHNA and CDR2 YSLEER. Between the trimmed V and J ends, which lost 2 bases and 0 bases, there was a span of 16 bases. The DNA of the CDR3 is TGCGCCAGCAGCCAACAGGGAGGAGGCTTCATGAACACTGAAGCTTTCTTT. Encoded protein: CASSQQGGGFMNTEAFF.

This clonotype was observed at least ten times. The gene calls are TRBV6-1 and TRBJ2-5; D remains ambiguous. The ends were cut back, 6 bases at V and 5 bases at J, with 13 bases in the middle. Germline V lookup: CDR1 MNHNS, CDR2 SASEGT. The CDR3 loop spans 13 amino acids. The DNA of the CDR3 is TGTGCCAGCAGCCTCTTGGGCCTGGAGACCCAGTACTTC. It translates to CASSLLGLETQYF.

This clonotype was picked up many times. V is TRBV27 and J is TRBJ2-1; 13 positions match TRBD2. V trimming: 4 bases; J trimming: 8 bases; junction bases outside the gene matches: 8. Per germline, CDR1 MNHEY and CDR2 SMNVEV (reference sequence). The CDR3 covers 16 residues. The CDR3 DNA reads TGTGCCAGCAGTTACTTTGGGACTAGCGGGACCTATGAGCAGTTCTTC. Protein: CASSYFGTSGTYEQFF.

This clonotype was counted at least ten times. This chain joins TRBV28 and TRBJ1-5; maybe TRBD1 (5 bases). In germline, CDR1 is MDHEN, CDR2 SYDVKM. The CDR3 length is 17 residues. V lost 2 bases, J lost 4 bases, and 18 bases lay in between. As DNA, the CDR3 is TGTGCCAGCAGTTTAAGGGGAGTGGGAGTAGGTAATCAGCCCCAGCATTTT. It encodes CASSLRGVGVGNQPQHF.

This clonotype has ten or more counts. This chain joins TRBV20-1 and TRBJ1-1, with 7 nucleotides matching TRBD1. Trimming took 1 base from V and 10 from J; bases not matched to a gene: 6. CDR3 length: 12 amino acids. The V gene's germline CDR1 is DFQATT and CDR2 SNEGSKA (reference sequence). Here the CDR3 DNA reads TGCAGTGCTAGAGTTCAGGGGGGGAGAGCTTTCTTT. It is translated as CSARVQGGRAFF.

This clonotype is deemed medium-sized. The V call is TRBV29-1, the J call TRBJ2-3; no clear D. The CDR3 loop spans 15 amino acids. Per the germline V gene, CDR1 is SQVTM and CDR2 is ANQGSEA. V gave up 3 bases and J gave up 0 bases, with 13 bases separating them. CDR3 DNA sequence: TGCAGCGTTGACTCAGGATTCCAGAGCACAGATACGCAGTATTTT. Translating gives CSVDSGFQSTDTQYF.

In this sample, this clonotype turned up many times. The rearrangement joins TRBV2 to TRBJ1-3; D gene uncertain. Germline CDR1 and CDR2: SNHLY and FYNNEI. The length of the CDR3 is 15 residues. With 0 bases removed from V and 3 bases from J, the gap between germline ends came to 9 bases. CDR3 residues: CASSEALVFGNTIYF. The DNA for the CDR3 is TGTGCCAGCAGTGAAGCGCTGGTATTTGGAAACACCATATATTTT.

This clonotype was counted at least ten times. This rearrangement joins TRBV7-2 to TRBJ2-2; TRBD2 aligns across 8 bases. This CDR3 has 16 amino acids. Germline values: CDR1 SGHTA, CDR2 FQGNSA. V trimming: 5 bases; J trimming: 7 bases; junction bases outside the gene matches: 12. The CDR3 nucleotides read TGTGCCAGCAGCCCACAAAGCGGGAGAGGAGGCGGGGAGCTGTTTTTT. The encoded protein is CASSPQSGRGGGELFF.

This clonotype has at least ten counts. The chain combines TRBV19 with TRBJ2-4, with no clear D. This CDR3 region has 13 residues. V lost 7 bases and J 4 bases, leaving 11 bases between the germline ends. Germline V CDR1 and CDR2: LNHDA, SQIVND (reference sequence). The CDR3, as DNA: TGTGCCAGTACCCCGGGCGCTAAAAACATTCAGTACTTC. Translated: CASTPGAKNIQYF.

Comment on this clonotype: This could be a read error, since a much larger clone is one nucleotide away. This rearrangement joins TRBV10-3 to TRBJ2-1, with 14 bases matching TRBD2. The V and J ends lost 5 bases and 0 bases, in that order; junction bases with no gene match: 9. The CDR3 length is 19 residues. Germline values: CDR1 ENHRY, CDR2 SYGVKD. This CDR3 reads CAISPRTSGGRSSYNEQFF. The CDR3 region has the DNA TGTGCCATCAGTCCCCGGACTAGCGGGGGGAGGAGCTCCTACAATGAGCAGTTCTTC.

This clonotype has at least ten counts. The chain combines TRBV7-9 with TRBJ1-2; D unclear. With 1 base removed from V and 4 bases from J, the gap between germline ends came to 4 bases. Germline V gene lookup returns CDR1 SEHNR and CDR2 FQNEAQ (reference sequence). This CDR3 contains 12 residues. DNA of the CDR3: TGTGCCAGCAGCTTAGTTACCTATGGCTACACCTTC. It codes for CASSLVTYGYTF.

This clonotype was seen many times. CDR3: CASSLWGGNLDTQYF. The CDR3, as DNA: TGTGCCAGCAGTTTATGGGGCGGGAATTTGGATACGCAGTATTTT. This rearrangement joins TRBV28 to TRBJ2-3; D possibly corresponds to TRBD2 (6 bases). V was shortened by 0 bases and J by 6 bases, with 13 bases between the two germline ends. The CDR3 covers 15 residues. The germline V gene has CDR1 MDHEN and CDR2 SYDVKM.

Many counts were recorded for this clonotype. J is TRBJ2-3 and V is TRBV18, with a weak D call TRBD1 (5 bases). The CDR3 is 15 amino acids. Looked up from germline, CDR1 is KGHSH and CDR2 is LQKENI. Trimming removed 3 bases from V and 3 bases from J, with 13 bases in between. The CDR3 DNA reads as TGTGCCAGCTCACCGCAACCTACAGGTACAGATACGCAGTATTTT. Protein product: CASSPQPTGTDTQYF.

This clonotype was counted at least ten times. This sequence joins TRBV25-1 and TRBJ1-2; D gene ambiguous. The germline V and J ends were trimmed by 4 bases and 7 bases, with 10 bases remaining between them. The CDR3 spans 12 residues. CDR1 and CDR2 (germline): MGHDK, SYGVNS. The CDR3 loop reads CASSAPARGYTF. The CDR3 DNA is TGTGCCAGCAGTGCTCCCGCGCGTGGCTACACCTTC.

This clonotype occurred many times. The V gene is TRBV5-1, the J gene TRBJ1-1; TRBD1 matches 9 bases. Trimming took 4 bases from V and 0 from J; bases not matched to a gene: 4. Germline CDR1 reads SGHRS; CDR2 reads YFSETQ. The CDR3 runs to 15 residues. The CDR3 loop reads CASSPGTGMNTEAFF. CDR3 DNA sequence: TGCGCCAGCAGCCCAGGGACAGGGATGAACACTGAAGCTTTCTTT.

The genes are TRBV12-2 and TRBJ1-5. TRBV12-2 is a listed pseudogene. The CDR3 runs 18 residues. The CDR3 DNA sequence: TGTGCAAGTCGATTCCGGGGGCCGGGACTAGGAAACAATCAGCCCCAGCATTTT. This encodes CASRFRGPGLGNNQPQHF.

This clonotype has a count of ten or more. The chain has TRBV9 and TRBJ2-1, with 10 bases that match TRBD2. The CDR3 runs 15 residues. V lost 3 bases to trimming and J lost 2 bases; unmatched junction nucleotides: 2. Germline CDR1 reads SGDLS; CDR2 reads YYNGEE. The CDR3 nucleotides read TGTGCCAGCAGCGGAAGCGGGGGGGCCTACAATGAGCAGTTCTTC. This gives the protein CASSGSGGAYNEQFF.

This clonotype was counted ten times or more. The rearrangement uses TRBV20-1 and TRBJ2-4; 8 bases line up with TRBD1. CDR1 and CDR2 from the germline V gene are DFQATT and SNEGSKA (reference sequence). The CDR3 totals 14 residues. The V segment lost 0 bases and the J segment 8 bases; nucleotides outside the gene matches: 6. In nucleotides, the CDR3 is TGCAGTGCTAGAGATTTGGCAGGGGGCGACATTCAGTACTTC. Protein: CSARDLAGGDIQYF.

There are many counts of this clonotype. The chain carries TRBV7-9 and TRBJ1-5, with a weak D call TRBD1 (5 bases). With 1 base removed from V and 3 bases from J, the gap between germline ends came to 10 bases. CDR3 length: 15 residues. Germline V gene data show CDR1 as SEHNR and CDR2 as FQNEAQ (reference sequence). The CDR3 reads CASSLGGTLNQPQHF. DNA of the CDR3: TGTGCCAGCAGCTTAGGGGGGACCCTCAATCAGCCCCAGCATTTT.